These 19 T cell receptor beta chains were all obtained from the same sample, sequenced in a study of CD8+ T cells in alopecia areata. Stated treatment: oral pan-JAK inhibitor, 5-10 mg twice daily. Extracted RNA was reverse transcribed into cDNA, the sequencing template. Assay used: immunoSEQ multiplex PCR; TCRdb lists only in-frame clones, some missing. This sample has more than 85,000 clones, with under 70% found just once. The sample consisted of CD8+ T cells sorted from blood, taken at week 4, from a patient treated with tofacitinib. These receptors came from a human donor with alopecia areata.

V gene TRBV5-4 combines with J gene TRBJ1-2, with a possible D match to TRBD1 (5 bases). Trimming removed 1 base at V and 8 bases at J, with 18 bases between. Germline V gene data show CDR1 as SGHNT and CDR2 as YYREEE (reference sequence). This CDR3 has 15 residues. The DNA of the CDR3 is TGTGCCAGCAGCTTGTTCGGCCCCCCGAGGGGCGGCTACACCTTC. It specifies CASSLFGPPRGGYTF. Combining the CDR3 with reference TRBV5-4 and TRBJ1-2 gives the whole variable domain ETGVTQSPTHLIKTRGQQVTLRCSSQSGHNTVSWYQQALGQGPQFIFQYYREEENGRGNFPPRFSGLQFPNYSSELNVNALELDDSALYLCASSLFGPPRGGYTFGSGTRLTVV.

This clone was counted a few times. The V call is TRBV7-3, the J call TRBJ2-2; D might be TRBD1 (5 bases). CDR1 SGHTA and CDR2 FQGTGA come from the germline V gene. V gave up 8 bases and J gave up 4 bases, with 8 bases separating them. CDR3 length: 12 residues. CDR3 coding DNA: TGTGCCAGCGGCAGGGCCACCGGGGAGCTGTTTTTT. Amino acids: CASGRATGELFF.

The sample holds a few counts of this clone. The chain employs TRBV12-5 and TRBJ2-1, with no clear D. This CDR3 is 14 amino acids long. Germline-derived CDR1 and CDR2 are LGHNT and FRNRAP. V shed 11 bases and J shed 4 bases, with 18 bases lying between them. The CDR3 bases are TGTGCTTGGGAAAGAAGATTCTTATACAATGAGCAGTTCTTC. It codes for CAWERRFLYNEQFF.

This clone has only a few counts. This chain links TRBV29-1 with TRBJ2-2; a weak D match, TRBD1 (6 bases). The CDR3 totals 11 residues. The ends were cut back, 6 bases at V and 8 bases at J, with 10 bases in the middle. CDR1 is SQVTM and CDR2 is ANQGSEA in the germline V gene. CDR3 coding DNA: TGCAGCGTCCGGACAGAAGGGGAGCTGTTTTTT. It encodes CSVRTEGELFF.

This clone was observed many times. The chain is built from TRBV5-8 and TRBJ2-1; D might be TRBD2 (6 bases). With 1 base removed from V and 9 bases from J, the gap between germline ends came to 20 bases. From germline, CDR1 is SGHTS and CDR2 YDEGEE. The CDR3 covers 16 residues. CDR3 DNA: TGTGCCAGCAGCTTGAGGGCTAGCGTACCCCCTCCTGAGCAGTTCTTC. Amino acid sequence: CASSLRASVPPPEQFF.

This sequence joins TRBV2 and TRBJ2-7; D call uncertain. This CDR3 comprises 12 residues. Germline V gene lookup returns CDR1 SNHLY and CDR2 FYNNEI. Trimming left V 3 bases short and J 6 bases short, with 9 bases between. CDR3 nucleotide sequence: TGTGCCAGCAGTGACCTGAGCTCCGAGCAGTACTTC. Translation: CASSDLSSEQYF.

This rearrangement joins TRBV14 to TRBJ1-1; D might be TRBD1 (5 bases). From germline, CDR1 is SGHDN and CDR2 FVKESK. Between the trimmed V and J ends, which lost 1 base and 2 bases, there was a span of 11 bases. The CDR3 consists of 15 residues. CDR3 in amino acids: CASSQVMGTNTEAFF. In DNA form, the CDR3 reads TGTGCCAGCAGCCAAGTCATGGGGACCAACACTGAAGCTTTCTTT.

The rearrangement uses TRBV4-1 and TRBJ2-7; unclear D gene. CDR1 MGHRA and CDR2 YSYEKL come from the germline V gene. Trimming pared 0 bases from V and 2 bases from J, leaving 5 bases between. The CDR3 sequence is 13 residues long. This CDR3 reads CASSQETPYEQYF. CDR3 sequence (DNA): TGCGCCAGCAGCCAAGAGACCCCCTACGAGCAGTACTTC.

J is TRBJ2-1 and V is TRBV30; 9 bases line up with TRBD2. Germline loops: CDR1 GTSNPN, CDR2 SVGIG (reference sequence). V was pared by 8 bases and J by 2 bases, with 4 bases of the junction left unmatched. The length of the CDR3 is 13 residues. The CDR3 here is CASSGRTYNEQFF. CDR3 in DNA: TGTGCCAGTAGCGGGAGAACCTACAATGAGCAGTTCTTC.

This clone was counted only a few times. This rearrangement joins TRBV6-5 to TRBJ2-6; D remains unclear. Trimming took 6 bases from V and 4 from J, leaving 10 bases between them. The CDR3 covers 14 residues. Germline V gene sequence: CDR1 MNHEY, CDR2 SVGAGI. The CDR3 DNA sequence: TGTGCCAGCAGCCACGCCGAGGGGGCCAACGTCCTGACTTTC. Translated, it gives CASSHAEGANVLTF.

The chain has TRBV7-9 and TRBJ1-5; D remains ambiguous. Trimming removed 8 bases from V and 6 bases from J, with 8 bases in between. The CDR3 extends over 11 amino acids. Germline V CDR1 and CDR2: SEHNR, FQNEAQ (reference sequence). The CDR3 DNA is TGTGCCAGCGGCCATTTTCAGCCCCAGCATTTT. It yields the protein CASGHFQPQHF.

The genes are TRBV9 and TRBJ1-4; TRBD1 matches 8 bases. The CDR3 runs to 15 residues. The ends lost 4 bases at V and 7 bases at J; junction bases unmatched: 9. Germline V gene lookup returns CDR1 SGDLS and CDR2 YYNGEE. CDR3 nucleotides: TGTGCCAGCAGCCCAGACAGGGGAAGTGGTGAAAAACTGTTTTTT. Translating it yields CASSPDRGSGEKLFF.

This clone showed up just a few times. CDR3 sequence reads: CASSLMDRVAKNIQYF. CDR3 DNA: TGTGCCAGCAGTTTGATGGACAGGGTGGCCAAAAACATTCAGTACTTC. J is TRBJ2-4 and V is TRBV28, with TRBD1 identical over 8 bases. CDR1 MDHEN and CDR2 SYDVKM come from the germline V gene. The V and J ends lost 3 bases and 1 base, in that order; junction bases with no gene match: 5. This CDR3 has 16 residues.

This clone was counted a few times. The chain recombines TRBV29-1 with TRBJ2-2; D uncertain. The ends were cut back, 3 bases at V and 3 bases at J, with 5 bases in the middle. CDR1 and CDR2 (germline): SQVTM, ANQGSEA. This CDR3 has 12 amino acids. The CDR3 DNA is TGCAGCGTTGAGGGCCACACCGGGGAGCTGTTTTTT. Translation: CSVEGHTGELFF.

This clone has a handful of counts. The CDR3 region is CASSFGTGGLETQYF. The DNA of the CDR3 is TGTGCCAGCAGTTTTGGGACAGGGGGCTTAGAGACCCAGTACTTC. The chain links TRBV27 to TRBJ2-5; 12 bases match TRBD1. The CDR3 runs 15 residues. Germline-derived CDR1 and CDR2 are MNHEY and SMNVEV (reference sequence). Trimming removed 3 bases from V and 4 bases from J; junction bases left unmatched: 3.

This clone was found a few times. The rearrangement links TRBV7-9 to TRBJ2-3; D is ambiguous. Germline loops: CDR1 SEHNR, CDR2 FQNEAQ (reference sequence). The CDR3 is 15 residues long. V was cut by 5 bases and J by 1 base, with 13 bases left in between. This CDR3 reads CASSGPFTGTDTQYF. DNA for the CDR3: TGTGCCAGCAGCGGCCCCTTTACAGGCACAGATACGCAGTATTTT. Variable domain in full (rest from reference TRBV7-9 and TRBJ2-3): DTGVSQNPRHKITKRGQNVTFRCDPISEHNRLYWYRQTLGQGPEFLTYFQNEAQLEKSRLLSDRFSAERPKGSFSTLEIQRTEQGDSAMYLCASSGPFTGTDTQYFGPGTRLTVL.

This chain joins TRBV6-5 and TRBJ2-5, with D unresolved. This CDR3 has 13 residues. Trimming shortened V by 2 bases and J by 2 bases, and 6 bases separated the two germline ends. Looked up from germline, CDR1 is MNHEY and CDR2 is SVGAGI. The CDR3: CASSYNRQETQYF. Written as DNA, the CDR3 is TGTGCCAGCAGTTACAACAGACAAGAGACCCAGTACTTC.

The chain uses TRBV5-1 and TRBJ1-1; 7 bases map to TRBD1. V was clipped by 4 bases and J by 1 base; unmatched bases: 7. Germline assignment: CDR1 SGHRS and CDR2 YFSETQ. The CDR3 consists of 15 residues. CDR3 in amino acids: CASSRTGGGNTEAFF. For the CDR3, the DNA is TGCGCCAGCAGCAGGACAGGAGGGGGGAACACTGAAGCTTTCTTT. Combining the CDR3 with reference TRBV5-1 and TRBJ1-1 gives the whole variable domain KAGVTQTPRYLIKTRGQQVTLSCSPISGHRSVSWYQQTPGQGLQFLFEYFSETQRNKGNFPGRFSGRQFSNSRSEMNVSTLELGDSALYLCASSRTGGGNTEAFFGQGTRLTVV.

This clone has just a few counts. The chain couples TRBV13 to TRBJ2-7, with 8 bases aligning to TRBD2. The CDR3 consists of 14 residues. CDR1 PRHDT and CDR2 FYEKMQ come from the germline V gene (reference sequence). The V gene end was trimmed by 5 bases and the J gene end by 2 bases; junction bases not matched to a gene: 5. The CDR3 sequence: CASSLGLAAYEQYF. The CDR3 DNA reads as TGTGCCAGCAGCCTTGGACTAGCCGCCTACGAGCAGTACTTC.